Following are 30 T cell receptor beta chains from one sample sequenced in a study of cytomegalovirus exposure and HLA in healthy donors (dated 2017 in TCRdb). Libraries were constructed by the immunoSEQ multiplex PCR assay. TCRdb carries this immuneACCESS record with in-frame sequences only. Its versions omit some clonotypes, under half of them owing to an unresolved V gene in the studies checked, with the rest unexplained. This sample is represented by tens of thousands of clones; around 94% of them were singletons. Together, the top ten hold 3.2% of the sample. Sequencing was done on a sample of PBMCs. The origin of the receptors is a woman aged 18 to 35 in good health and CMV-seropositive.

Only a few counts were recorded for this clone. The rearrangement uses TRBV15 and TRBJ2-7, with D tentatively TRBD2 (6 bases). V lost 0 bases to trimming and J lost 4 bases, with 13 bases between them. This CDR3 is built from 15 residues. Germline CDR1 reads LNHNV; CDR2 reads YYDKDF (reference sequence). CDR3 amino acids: CATSRDPGDTYEQYF. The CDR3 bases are TGTGCCACCAGCAGAGATCCGGGGGATACGTACGAGCAGTACTTC.

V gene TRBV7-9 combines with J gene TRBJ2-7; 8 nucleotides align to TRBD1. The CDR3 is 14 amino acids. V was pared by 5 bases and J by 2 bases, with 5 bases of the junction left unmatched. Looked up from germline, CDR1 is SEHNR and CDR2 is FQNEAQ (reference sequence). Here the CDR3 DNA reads TGTGCCAGCAGCCACCGGGACAGGACCTACGAGCAGTACTTC. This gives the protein CASSHRDRTYEQYF.

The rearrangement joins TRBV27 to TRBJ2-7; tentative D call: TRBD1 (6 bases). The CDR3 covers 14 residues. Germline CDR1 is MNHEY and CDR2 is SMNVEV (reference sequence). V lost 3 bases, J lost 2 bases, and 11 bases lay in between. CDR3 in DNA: TGTGCCAGCAGTTTTGGGGACATGACCTACGAGCAGTACTTC. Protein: CASSFGDMTYEQYF.

CDR3 sequence reads: CASSTTAGGWNEQFF. The CDR3 DNA sequence: TGCGCCAGCAGCACCACAGCGGGGGGGTGGAATGAGCAGTTCTTC. The gene calls are TRBV5-1 and TRBJ2-1, with TRBD2 identical over 10 bases. The germline CDR1 and CDR2 sequences are SGHRS and YFSETQ. V was clipped by 4 bases and J by 7 bases; unmatched bases: 8. This CDR3 is built from 15 residues.

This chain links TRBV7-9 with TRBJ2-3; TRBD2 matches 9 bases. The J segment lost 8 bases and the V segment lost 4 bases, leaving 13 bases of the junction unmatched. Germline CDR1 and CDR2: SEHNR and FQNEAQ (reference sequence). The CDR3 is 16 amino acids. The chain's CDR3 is CASSSSQGSGSVTQYF. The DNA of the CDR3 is TGTGCCAGCAGCTCTAGTCAGGGTAGCGGGAGCGTTACGCAGTATTTT.

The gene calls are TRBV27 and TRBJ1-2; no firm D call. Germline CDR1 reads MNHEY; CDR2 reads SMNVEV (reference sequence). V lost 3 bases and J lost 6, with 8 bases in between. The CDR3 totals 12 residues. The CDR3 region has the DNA TGTGCCAGCAGTTTGACCGGGAATGGCTACACCTTC. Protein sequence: CASSLTGNGYTF.

The CDR3 reads CASSNPGEETQYF. Here the CDR3 DNA reads TGCGCCAGCAGCAACCCGGGAGAAGAGACCCAGTACTTC. The V and J genes are TRBV5-1 and TRBJ2-5, with D maybe TRBD2 (6 bases). V gave up 4 bases and J gave up 3 bases, with 10 bases separating them. CDR3 length: 13 residues. Germline CDR1 reads SGHRS; CDR2 reads YFSETQ.

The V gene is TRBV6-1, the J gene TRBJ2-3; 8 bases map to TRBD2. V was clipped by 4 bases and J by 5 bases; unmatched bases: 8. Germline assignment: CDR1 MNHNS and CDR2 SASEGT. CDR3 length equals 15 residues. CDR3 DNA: TGTGCCAGCAGTGCGGAAGCGGGAGCCGGAGATACGCAGTATTTT. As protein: CASSAEAGAGDTQYF.

The DNA for the CDR3 is TGTGCCAGCAGCGAGCAAGAGACCCAGTACTTC. Protein sequence: CASSEQETQYF. The rearrangement links TRBV7-2 to TRBJ2-5; D not certain. V lost 5 bases, J lost 2 bases, and 3 bases lay in between. CDR3 length: 11 amino acids. Per the germline V gene, CDR1 is SGHTA and CDR2 is FQGNSA.

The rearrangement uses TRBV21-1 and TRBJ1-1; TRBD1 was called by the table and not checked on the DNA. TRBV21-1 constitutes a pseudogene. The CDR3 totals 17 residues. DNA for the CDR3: TGTGCCAGCAGCAAAGCCGGGGACAGGGGCCCTAAGCTGGAAGCTTTCTTT. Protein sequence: CASSKAGDRGPKLEAFF.

The CDR3 nucleotides read TGCGCCAGCAGCTTGTCAGAGAACACTGAAGCTTTCTTT. Residues: CASSLSENTEAFF. The V call is TRBV5-1, the J call TRBJ1-1; no definite D call. CDR1 is SGHRS, CDR2 YFSETQ, per germline. The CDR3 extends over 13 amino acids. Trimming cost V 1 base and J 1 base, with 5 bases left between them.

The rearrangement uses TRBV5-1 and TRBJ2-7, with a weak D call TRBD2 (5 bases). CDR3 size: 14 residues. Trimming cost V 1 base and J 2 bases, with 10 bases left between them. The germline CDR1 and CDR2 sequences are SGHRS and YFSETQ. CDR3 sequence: CASSLTGRAYEQYF. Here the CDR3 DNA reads TGCGCCAGCAGCTTGACGGGAAGAGCCTACGAGCAGTACTTC.

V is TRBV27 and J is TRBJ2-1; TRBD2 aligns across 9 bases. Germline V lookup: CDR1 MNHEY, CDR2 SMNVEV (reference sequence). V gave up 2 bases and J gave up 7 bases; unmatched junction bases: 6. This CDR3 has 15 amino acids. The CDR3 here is CASSLISGSGNEQFF. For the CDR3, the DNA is TGTGCCAGCAGTTTAATTAGCGGGAGTGGAAATGAGCAGTTCTTC.

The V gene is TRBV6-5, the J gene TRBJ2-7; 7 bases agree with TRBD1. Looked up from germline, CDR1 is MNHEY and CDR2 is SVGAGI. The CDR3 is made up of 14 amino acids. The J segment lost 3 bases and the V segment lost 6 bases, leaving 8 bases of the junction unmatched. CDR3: CASRAGTASYEQYF. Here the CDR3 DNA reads TGTGCCAGCAGGGCCGGGACAGCCAGCTACGAGCAGTACTTC.

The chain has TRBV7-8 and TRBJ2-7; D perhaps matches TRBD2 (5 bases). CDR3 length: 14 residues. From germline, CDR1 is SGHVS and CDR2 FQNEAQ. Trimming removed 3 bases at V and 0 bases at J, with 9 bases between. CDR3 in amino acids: CASSLRANSYEQYF. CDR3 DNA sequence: TGTGCCAGCAGCTTGCGGGCCAACTCCTACGAGCAGTACTTC. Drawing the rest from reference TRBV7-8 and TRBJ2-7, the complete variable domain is GAGVSQSPRYKVAKRGQDVALRCDPISGHVSLFWYQQALGQGPEFLTYFQNEAQLDKSGLPSDRFFAERPEGSVSTLKIQRTQQEDSAVYLCASSLRANSYEQYFGPGTRLTVT.

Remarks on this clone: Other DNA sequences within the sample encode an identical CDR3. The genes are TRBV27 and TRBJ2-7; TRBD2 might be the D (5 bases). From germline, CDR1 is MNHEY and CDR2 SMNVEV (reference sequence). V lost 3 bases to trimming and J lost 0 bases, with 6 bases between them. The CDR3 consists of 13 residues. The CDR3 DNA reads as TGTGCCAGCAGTTTCCGGGGCTCCTACGAGCAGTACTTC. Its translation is CASSFRGSYEQYF.

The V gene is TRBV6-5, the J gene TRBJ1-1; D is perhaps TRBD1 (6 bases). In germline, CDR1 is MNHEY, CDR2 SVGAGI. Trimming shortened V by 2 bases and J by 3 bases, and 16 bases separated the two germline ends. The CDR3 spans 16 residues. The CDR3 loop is CASSYTSTGFYTEAFF. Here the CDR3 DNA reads TGTGCCAGCAGTTACACCTCGACAGGCTTCTACACTGAAGCTTTCTTT.

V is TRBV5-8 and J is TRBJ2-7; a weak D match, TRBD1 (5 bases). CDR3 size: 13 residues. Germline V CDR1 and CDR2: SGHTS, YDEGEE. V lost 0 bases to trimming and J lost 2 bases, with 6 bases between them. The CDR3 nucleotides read TGTGCCAGCAGCTTGGCAGGGCCCTACGAGCAGTACTTC. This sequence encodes CASSLAGPYEQYF.

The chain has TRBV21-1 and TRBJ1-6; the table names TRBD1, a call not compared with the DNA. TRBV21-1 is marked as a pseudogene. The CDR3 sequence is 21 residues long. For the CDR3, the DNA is TGTGCCAGCAGCAATCCCCCAAAGCAAAGCCGTGGAACAGGATACAATTCACCCCTCCACTTT. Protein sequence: CASSNPPKQSRGTGYNSPLHF.

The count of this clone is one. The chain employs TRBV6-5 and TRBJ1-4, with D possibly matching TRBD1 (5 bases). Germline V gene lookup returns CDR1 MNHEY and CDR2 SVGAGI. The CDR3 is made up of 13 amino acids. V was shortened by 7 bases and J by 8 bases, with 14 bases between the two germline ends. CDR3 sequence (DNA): TGTGCCAGCATGGACTGGGGGGAGGAAAAACTGTTTTTT. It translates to CASMDWGEEKLFF.

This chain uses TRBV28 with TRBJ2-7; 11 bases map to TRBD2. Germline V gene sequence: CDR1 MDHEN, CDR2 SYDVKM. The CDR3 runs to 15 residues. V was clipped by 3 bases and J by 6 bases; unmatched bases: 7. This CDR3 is CASSFILAGAGEQYF. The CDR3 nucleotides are TGTGCCAGCAGTTTCATACTAGCGGGAGCGGGCGAGCAGTACTTC.

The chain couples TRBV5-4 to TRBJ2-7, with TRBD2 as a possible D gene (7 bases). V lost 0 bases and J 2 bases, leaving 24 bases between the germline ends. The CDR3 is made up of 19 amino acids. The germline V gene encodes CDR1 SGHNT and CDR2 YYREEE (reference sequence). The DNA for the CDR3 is TGTGCCAGCAGCTTGGAAATTGGGGGGGCTTCAACCTTACCCTACGAGCAGTACTTC. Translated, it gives CASSLEIGGASTLPYEQYF. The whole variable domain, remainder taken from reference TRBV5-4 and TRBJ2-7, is ETGVTQSPTHLIKTRGQQVTLRCSSQSGHNTVSWYQQALGQGPQFIFQYYREEENGRGNFPPRFSGLQFPNYSSELNVNALELDDSALYLCASSLEIGGASTLPYEQYFGPGTRLTVT.

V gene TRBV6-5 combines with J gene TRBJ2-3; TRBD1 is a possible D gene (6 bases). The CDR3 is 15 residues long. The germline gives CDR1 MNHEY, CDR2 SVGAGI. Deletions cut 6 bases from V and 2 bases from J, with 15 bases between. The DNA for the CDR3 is TGTGCCAGCAGCCCCAGGGGACGTGACACAGATACGCAGTATTTT. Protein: CASSPRGRDTDTQYF.

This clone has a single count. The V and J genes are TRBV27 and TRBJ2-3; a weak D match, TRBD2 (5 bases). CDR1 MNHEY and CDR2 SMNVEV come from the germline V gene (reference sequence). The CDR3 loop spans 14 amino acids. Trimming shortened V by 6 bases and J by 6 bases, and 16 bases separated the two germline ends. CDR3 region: CASSLLGPSDTQYF. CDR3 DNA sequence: TGTGCCAGCAGCTTACTAGGTCCCAGCGATACGCAGTATTTT.

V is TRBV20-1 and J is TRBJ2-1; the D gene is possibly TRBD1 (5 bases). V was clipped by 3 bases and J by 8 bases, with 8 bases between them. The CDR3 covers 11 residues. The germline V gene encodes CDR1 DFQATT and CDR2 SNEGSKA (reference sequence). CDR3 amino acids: CSARGRHEQFF. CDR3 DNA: TGCAGTGCTAGGGGGCGGCATGAGCAGTTCTTC.

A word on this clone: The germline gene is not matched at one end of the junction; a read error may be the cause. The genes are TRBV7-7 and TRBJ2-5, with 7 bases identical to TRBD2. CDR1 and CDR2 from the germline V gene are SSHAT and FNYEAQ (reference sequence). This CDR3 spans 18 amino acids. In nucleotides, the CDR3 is TGTGCTAGCAGCCGCCTGGGATCTAGCGGAACACGGCAAGAGACCCAGTACTTC. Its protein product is CASSRLGSSGTRQETQYF.

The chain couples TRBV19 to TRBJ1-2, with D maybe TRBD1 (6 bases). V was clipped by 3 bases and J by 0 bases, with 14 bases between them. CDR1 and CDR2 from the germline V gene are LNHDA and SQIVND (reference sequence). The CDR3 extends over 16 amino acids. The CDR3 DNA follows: TGTGCCAGTAGTATTGACAGGTTAAGGACTAACTATGGCTACACCTTC. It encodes CASSIDRLRTNYGYTF.

The CDR3 loop is CASTDSGGADTQYF. CDR3 coding DNA: TGTGCCAGCACCGATAGCGGGGGGGCAGATACGCAGTATTTT. The rearrangement links TRBV6-5 to TRBJ2-3, with 11 bases fitting TRBD2. J gave up 4 bases and V 7 bases, and 4 bases lay outside the gene matches. The CDR3 totals 14 residues. Germline CDR1 reads MNHEY; CDR2 reads SVGAGI.

CDR3 in DNA: TGTGCCAGCAGCAACCGAGGAGGGGTCATGAACACTGAAGCTTTCTTT. It encodes CASSNRGGVMNTEAFF. The V call is TRBV7-2, the J call TRBJ1-1; possible D gene TRBD1, 5 bases. Per germline, CDR1 SGHTA and CDR2 FQGNSA. This CDR3 is 16 amino acids long. Between the trimmed V and J ends, which lost 5 bases and 0 bases, there was a span of 16 bases.

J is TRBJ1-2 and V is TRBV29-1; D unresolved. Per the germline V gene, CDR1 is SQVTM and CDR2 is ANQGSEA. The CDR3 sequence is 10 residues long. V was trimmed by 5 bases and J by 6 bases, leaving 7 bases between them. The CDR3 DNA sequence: TGCAGCGTTCGTGTCGATGGCTACACCTTC. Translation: CSVRVDGYTF.